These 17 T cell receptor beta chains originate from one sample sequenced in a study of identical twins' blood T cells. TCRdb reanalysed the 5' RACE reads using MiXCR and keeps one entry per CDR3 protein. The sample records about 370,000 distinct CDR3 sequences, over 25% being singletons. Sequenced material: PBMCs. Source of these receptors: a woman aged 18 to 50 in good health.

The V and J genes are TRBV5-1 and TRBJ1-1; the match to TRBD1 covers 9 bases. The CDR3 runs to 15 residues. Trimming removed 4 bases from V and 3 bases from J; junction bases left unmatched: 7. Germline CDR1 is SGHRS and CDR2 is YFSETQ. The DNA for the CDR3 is TGCGCCAGCAGCACTCGGACAGGGGCGTACACTGAAGCTTTCTTT. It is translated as CASSTRTGAYTEAFF.

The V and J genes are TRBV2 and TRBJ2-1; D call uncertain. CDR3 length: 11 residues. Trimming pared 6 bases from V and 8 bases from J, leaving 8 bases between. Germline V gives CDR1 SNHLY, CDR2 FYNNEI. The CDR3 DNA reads TGTGCCAGCAGGAAAGACTATGAGCAGTTCTTC. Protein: CASRKDYEQFF.

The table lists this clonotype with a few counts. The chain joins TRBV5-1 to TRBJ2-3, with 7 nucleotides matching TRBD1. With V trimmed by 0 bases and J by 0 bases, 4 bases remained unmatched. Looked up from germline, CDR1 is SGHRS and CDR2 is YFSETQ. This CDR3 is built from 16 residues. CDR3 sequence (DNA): TGCGCCAGCAGCTTGGGACAGGGTTGGAGCACAGATACGCAGTATTTT. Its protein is CASSLGQGWSTDTQYF.

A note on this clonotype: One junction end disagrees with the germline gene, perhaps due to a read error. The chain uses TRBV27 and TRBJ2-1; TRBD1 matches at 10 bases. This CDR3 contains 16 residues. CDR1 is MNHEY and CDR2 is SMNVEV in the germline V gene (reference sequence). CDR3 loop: CASSFLAGQGSNGQFF. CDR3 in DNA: TGTGCCAGCAGTTTTCTGGCGGGACAGGGGTCCAATGGGCAGTTCTTC.

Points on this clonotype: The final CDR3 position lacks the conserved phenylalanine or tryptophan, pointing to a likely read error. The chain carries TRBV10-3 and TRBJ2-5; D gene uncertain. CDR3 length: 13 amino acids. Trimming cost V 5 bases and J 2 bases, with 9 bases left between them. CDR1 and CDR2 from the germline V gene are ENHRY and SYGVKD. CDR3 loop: CAISSDTQETQYS. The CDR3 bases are TGTGCCATCAGTTCTGACACTCAAGAGACCCAGTACTCC.

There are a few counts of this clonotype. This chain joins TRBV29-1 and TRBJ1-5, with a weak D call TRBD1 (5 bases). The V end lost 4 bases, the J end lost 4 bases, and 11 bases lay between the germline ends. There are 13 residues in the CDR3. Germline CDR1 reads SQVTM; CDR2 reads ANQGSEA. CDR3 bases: TGCAGCGTTGTTCAAGGGGCTAATCAGCCCCAGCATTTT. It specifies CSVVQGANQPQHF.

Here the CDR3 reads CAISESILAGGHRETQYF. CDR3 in DNA: TGTGCCATCAGTGAGTCGATACTAGCGGGAGGTCACCGAGAGACCCAGTACTTC. This sequence joins TRBV10-3 and TRBJ2-5; 12 bases fit TRBD2. V trimming: 0 bases; J trimming: 4 bases; junction bases outside the gene matches: 9. The CDR3 contains 18 residues. Germline CDR1 reads ENHRY; CDR2 reads SYGVKD.

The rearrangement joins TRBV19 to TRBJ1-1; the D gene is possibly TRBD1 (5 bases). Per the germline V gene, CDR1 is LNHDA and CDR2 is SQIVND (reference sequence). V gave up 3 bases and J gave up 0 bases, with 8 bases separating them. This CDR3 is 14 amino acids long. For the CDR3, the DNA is TGTGCCAGTAGTATTGGGACGCTGAACACTGAAGCTTTCTTT. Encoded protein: CASSIGTLNTEAFF.

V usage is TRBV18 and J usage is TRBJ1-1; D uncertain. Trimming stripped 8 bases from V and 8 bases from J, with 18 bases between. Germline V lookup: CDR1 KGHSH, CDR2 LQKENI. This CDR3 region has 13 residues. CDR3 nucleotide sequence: TGTGCCAGCGCGCCGGTATCGGAGACCGAAGCTTTCTTT. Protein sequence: CASAPVSETEAFF.

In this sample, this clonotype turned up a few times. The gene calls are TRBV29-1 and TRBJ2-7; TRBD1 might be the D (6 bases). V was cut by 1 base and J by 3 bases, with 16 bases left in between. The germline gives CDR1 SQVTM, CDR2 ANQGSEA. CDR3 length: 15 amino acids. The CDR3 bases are TGCAGCGTTGAAGGGACCCCCCGGGACAACTACGAGCAGTACTTC. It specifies CSVEGTPRDNYEQYF.

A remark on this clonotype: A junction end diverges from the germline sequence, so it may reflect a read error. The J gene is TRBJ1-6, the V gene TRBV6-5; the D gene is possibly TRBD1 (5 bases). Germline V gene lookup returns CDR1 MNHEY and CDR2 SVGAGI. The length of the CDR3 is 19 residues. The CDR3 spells CTSSYSMVSGRGTNSPLHF. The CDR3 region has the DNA TGTACCAGCAGTTACTCGATGGTTAGCGGTCGGGGGACTAATTCACCCCTCCACTTT.

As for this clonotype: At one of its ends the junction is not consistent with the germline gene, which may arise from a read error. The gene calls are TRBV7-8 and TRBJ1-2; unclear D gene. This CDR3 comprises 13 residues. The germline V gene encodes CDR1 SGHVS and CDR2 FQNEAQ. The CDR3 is CASSLEGYYGCTF. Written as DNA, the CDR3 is TGTGCCAGCAGCTTAGAGGGATACTATGGCTGCACCTTC. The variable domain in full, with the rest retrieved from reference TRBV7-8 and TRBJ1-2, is GAGVSQSPRYKVAKRGQDVALRCDPISGHVSLFWYQQALGQGPEFLTYFQNEAQLDKSGLPSDRFFAERPEGSVSTLKIQRTQQEDSAVYLCASSLEGYYGCTFGSGTRLTVV.

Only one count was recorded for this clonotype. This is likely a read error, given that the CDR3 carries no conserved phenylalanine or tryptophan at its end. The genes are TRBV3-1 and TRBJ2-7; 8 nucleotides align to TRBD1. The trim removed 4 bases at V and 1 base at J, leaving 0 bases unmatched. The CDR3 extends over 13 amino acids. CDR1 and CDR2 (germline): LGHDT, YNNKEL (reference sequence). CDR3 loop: CASSRQGSYEQYS. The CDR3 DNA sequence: TGTGCCAGCAGCCGACAGGGGTCCTACGAGCAGTACTCC.

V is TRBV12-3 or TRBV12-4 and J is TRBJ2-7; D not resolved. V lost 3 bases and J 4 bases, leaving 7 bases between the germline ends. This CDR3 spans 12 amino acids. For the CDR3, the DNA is TGTGCCAGCAGTTTTAAAGGGTACGAGCAGTACTTC. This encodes CASSFKGYEQYF.

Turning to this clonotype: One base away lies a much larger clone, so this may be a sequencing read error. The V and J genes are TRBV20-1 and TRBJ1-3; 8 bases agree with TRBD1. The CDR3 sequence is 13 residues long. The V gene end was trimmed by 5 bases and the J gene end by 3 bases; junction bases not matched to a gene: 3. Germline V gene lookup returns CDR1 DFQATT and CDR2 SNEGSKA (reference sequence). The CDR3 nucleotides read TGCAGTGCTGAGACAGGGGTTGGAAACACCATATATTTT. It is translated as CSAETGVGNTIYF.

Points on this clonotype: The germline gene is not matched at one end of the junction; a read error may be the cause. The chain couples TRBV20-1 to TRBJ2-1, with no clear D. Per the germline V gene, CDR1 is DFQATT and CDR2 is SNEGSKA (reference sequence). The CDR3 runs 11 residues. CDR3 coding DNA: TGCTGTGCTCATAATGATCCTGAGCAGTTCTTC. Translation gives CCAHNDPEQFF.

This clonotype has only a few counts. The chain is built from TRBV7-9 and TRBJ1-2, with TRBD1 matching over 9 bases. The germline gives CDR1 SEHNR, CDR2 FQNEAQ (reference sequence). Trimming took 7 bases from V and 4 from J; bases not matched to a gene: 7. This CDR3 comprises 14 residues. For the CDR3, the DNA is TGTGCCAGCAACACTGGACAGGGGAGCTATGGCTACACCTTC. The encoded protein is CASNTGQGSYGYTF.